This T cell receptor (beta chain) is drawn from a study of beta chain features in type 1 diabetes. Germline CDR1 and CDR2: MNHNY and SVGAGI (reference sequence). V trimming: 5 bases; J trimming: 7 bases; junction bases outside the gene matches: 4. CDR3 length equals 14 residues. There are a few counts of this clone. Its antigen remains unidentified. Overall study findings and caveats: Shortening that was moderate but significant affected the TCRB CDR3s of Type 1 diabetes patients in all four CD4+ subsets.

Isolation of CD4+ naive, central memory, regulatory and stem cell-like memory cells was achieved by sorting via CD45RO/CCR7/CD25/CD127/CD95/CD27. TCRB transcripts that were expressed got sequenced, as all of the isolated RNA had been reverse transcribed. Using immunoSEQ multiplex PCR, the repertoire was profiled, and TCRdb retains in-frame clones only, with some absent. The top ten clones hold roughly 0.015% of a sample with about 300,000 clones, roughly 14% of them seen once. V usage is TRBV6-6 and J usage is TRBJ2-2; 10 positions match TRBD1. The source of this sequence is a woman aged 18-29 years with type 1 diabetes. Source material: naive CD4+ T cells from blood. The CDR3 spells CASSPGQGNGELFF. The CDR3 DNA follows: TGTGCCAGCAGTCCGGGACAGGGGAACGGGGAGCTGTTTTTT.